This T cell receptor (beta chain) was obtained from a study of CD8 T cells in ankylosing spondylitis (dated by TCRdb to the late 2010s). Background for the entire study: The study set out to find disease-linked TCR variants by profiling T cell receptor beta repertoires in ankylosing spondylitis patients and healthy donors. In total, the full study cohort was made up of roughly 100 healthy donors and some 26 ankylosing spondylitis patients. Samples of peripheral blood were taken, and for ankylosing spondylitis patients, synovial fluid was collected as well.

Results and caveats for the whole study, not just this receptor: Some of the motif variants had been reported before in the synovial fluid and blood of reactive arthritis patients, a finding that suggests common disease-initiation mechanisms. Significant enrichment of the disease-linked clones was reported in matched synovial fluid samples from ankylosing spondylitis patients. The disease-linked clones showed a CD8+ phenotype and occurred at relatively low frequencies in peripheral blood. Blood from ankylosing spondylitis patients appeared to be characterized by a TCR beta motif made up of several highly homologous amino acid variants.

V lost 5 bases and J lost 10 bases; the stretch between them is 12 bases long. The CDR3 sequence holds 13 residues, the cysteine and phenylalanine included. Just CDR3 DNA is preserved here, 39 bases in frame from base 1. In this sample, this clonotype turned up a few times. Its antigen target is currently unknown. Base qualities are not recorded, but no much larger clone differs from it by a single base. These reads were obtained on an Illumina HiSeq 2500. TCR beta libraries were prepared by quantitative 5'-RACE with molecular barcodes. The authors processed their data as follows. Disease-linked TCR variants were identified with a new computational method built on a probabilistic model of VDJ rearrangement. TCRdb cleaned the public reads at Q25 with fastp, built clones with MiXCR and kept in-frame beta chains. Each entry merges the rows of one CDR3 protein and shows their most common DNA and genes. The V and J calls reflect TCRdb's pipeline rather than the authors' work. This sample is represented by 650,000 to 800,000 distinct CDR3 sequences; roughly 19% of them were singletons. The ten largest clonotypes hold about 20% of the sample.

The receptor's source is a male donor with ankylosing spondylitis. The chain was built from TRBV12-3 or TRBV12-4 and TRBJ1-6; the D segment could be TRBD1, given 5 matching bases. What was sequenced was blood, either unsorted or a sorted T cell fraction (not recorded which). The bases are TGTGCCAGCAGTCCGGACCAGGGATCACCCCTCCACTTT. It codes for CASSPDQGSPLHF.